Listed below are T cell receptor beta chains from one sample, sequenced in a study of shared clonotypes between healthy human individuals. Profiling relied on immunoSEQ multiplex PCR, and the TCRdb table lists in-frame clones only, not all of them. Of roughly 720,000 clones detected, 90% appear once; the ten largest clones hold 34%. Material: memory CD8+ T cells from PBMCs. All receptors come from a man between 18 and 35 years old in good health. Some clones in this sample may be carry-over from other donors' samples. The CDR3 runs from the conserved cysteine through the conserved F or W. Fields, in order: V gene, D gene, clone size, J gene, CDR3 protein, CDR3 DNA. D genes are given only for firm matches. Clone sizes are given selectively: once, few, many, or a class where the clone is expanded.

TRBV7-6	NA	NA	TRBJ2-3	CASSLGTTVWTNTDTQYF	TGTGCCAGCAGCTTAGGAACTACAGTCTGGACTAACACAGATACGCAGTATTTT
TRBV6-5	NA	NA	TRBJ1-1	CASSYSNTEAFF	TGTGCCAGCAGTTACTCGAACACTGAAGCTTTCTTT
TRBV7-9	NA	NA	TRBJ1-2	CASSLNYGYTF	TGTGCCAGCAGCCTAAACTATGGCTACACCTTC
TRBV5-8	NA	NA	TRBJ2-2	CASSLNTGELFF	TGTGCCAGCAGCTTGAACACCGGGGAGCTGTTTTTT
TRBV4-3	NA	NA	TRBJ2-7	CASSQDRHSWTYEQYF	TGCGCCAGCAGCCAAGATCGCCACAGCTGGACCTACGAGCAGTACTTC
TRBV6-1	NA	NA	TRBJ2-7	CASSTQWEQYF	TGTGCCAGCAGTACCCAGTGGGAGCAGTACTTC
TRBV7-8	TRBD2	NA	TRBJ2-1	CASSHKGLAGGLGEQFF	TGTGCCAGCAGCCATAAAGGACTAGCGGGAGGACTGGGTGAGCAGTTCTTC
TRBV5-4	NA	once	TRBJ2-1	CASSFWRLSYNEQFF	TGTGCCAGCAGCTTCTGGCGGCTGTCCTACAATGAGCAGTTCTTC
TRBV27	NA	NA	TRBJ2-7	CASSPPYEQYF	TGTGCCAGCTCCCCCCCCTACGAGCAGTACTTC
TRBV7-2	TRBD2	NA	TRBJ2-7	CASSPGLSYEQYF	TGTGCCAGCAGCCCGGGACTAAGCTACGAGCAGTACTTC
TRBV5-1	NA	NA	TRBJ2-7	CASSFGQSSYEQYF	TGCGCCAGCAGCTTCGGGCAGAGTTCCTACGAGCAGTACTTC
TRBV5-1	TRBD2	once	TRBJ2-3	CASSFPSGEVTDTQYF	TGCGCCAGCAGCTTCCCTAGCGGAGAGGTAACAGATACGCAGTATTTT
TRBV7-2	NA	NA	TRBJ2-1	CASSHGLDSYNEQFF	TGTGCCAGCAGCCACGGACTCGATTCCTACAATGAGCAGTTCTTC
TRBV4-3	TRBD1	NA	TRBJ1-2	CASSQGTGGASGYTF	TGCGCCAGCAGCCAGGGGACAGGGGGCGCGAGTGGCTACACCTTC
TRBV7-9	NA	NA	TRBJ2-7	CASSLPGNEQYF	TGTGCCAGCAGCTTACCGGGAAACGAGCAGTACTTC
TRBV29-1	NA	NA	TRBJ1-2	CSVELRGQNYGYTF	TGCAGCGTTGAATTACGGGGGCAGAACTATGGCTACACCTTC
TRBV11-3	TRBD2	NA	TRBJ2-1	CASSRGLADYNEQFF	TGTGCCAGCAGCCGAGGACTAGCGGACTACAATGAGCAGTTCTTC
TRBV29-1	NA	NA	TRBJ1-3	CSVTAQGPGNTIYF	TGCAGCGTTACCGCACAGGGACCGGGAAACACCATATATTTT
TRBV5-6	NA	once	TRBJ2-2	CASSLVGNTGELFF	TGTGCCAGCAGCTTGGTAGGGAACACCGGGGAGCTGTTTTTT
TRBV27	NA	NA	TRBJ1-3	CASRRGAEYGNTIYF	TGTGCCAGCAGAAGAGGGGCGGAATACGGAAACACCATATATTTT
TRBV14	NA	NA	TRBJ2-1	CASSQRRGEQFF	TGTGCCAGCAGCCAACGGCGGGGTGAGCAGTTCTTC
TRBV7-9	NA	NA	TRBJ1-2	CASSLVDGYYGYTF	TGTGCCAGCAGCTTAGTAGACGGATACTATGGCTACACCTTC
TRBV29-1	NA	few	TRBJ1-1	CSVRESSTATEAFF	TGCAGCGTGCGGGAGTCTTCAACGGCCACTGAAGCTTTCTTT
TRBV4-2	NA	NA	TRBJ2-5	CASSQDGFLGGVKTQYF	TGTGCCAGCAGCCAAGATGGGTTTCTCGGGGGAGTGAAGACCCAGTACTTC
TRBV18	NA	NA	TRBJ2-5	CASSIGRTGEETQYF	TGTGCCAGCTCGATCGGACGGACGGGGGAAGAGACCCAGTACTTC
TRBV15	TRBD2	NA	TRBJ2-7	CATSARSSGWYEQYF	TGTGCCACCAGCGCTAGATCTAGCGGTTGGTACGAGCAGTACTTC
TRBV7-3	TRBD1	NA	TRBJ2-7	CASRSRQGDEQYF	TGTGCCAGCAGGTCGAGACAGGGCGACGAACAGTACTTC
TRBV7-9	TRBD2	once	TRBJ2-2	CASSSGGGSGELFF	TGTGCCAGCAGCTCCGGCGGGGGGTCCGGGGAGCTGTTTTTT
TRBV7-9	NA	NA	TRBJ2-1	CASSSAVGGGDEQFF	TGTGCCAGCAGCTCGGCGGTCGGGGGCGGGGATGAGCAGTTCTTC
TRBV19	NA	NA	TRBJ1-2	CASRGSNYGYTF	TGTGCCAGCAGGGGTTCTAACTATGGCTACACCTTC
TRBV9	NA	NA	TRBJ1-1	CASSVGAAPHTEAFF	TGTGCCAGCAGCGTAGGGGCGGCTCCCCACACTGAAGCTTTCTTT
TRBV28	NA	NA	TRBJ2-2	CASTVRSGSNTGELFF	TGTGCCAGCACCGTGAGGTCCGGGAGTAACACCGGGGAGCTGTTTTTT
TRBV6-5	TRBD1	NA	TRBJ1-2	CASSYSGQGEGYTF	TGTGCCAGCAGTTACTCTGGGCAGGGGGAGGGCTACACCTTC
TRBV9	TRBD1	once	TRBJ2-1	CASSVFGAGGSYNEQFF	TGTGCCAGCAGCGTCTTCGGAGCAGGGGGCTCCTACAATGAGCAGTTCTTC
TRBV14	NA	NA	TRBJ2-2	CASSQKRDGTNTGELFF	TGTGCCAGCAGCCAGAAACGGGACGGCACGAACACCGGGGAGCTGTTTTTT
TRBV7-8	TRBD1	NA	TRBJ1-5	CASSIQGGEQPQHF	TGTGCCAGCAGCATACAGGGGGGGGAACAGCCCCAGCATTTT
TRBV19	TRBD1	NA	TRBJ2-7	CASSHARTGPIYEQYF	TGTGCCAGTAGTCATGCGCGGACAGGGCCTATCTACGAGCAGTACTTC
TRBV2	NA	NA	TRBJ2-7	CASSEGWGPNYEQYF	TGTGCCAGCAGTGAAGGGTGGGGGCCCAACTACGAGCAGTACTTC
TRBV27	NA	NA	TRBJ2-3	CASSGSPDTQYF	TGTGCCAGCAGTGGGTCCCCAGATACGCAGTATTTT
TRBV4-1	NA	NA	TRBJ2-3	CASSQDPWREGTDTQYF	TGCGCCAGCAGCCAGGACCCCTGGCGGGAAGGCACAGATACGCAGTATTTT
TRBV9	NA	NA	TRBJ2-2	CASSDGPTGELFF	TGTGCCAGCAGCGACGGTCCTACCGGGGAGCTGTTTTTT
TRBV6-5	NA	NA	TRBJ2-5	CASSYAGESQETQYF	TGTGCCAGCAGTTACGCGGGCGAGTCCCAAGAGACCCAGTACTTC
TRBV7-9	NA	NA	TRBJ2-1	CASSSWDYPRQVSYNEQFF	TGTGCCAGCAGCTCCTGGGACTACCCACGACAGGTATCCTACAATGAGCAGTTCTTC
TRBV14	NA	NA	TRBJ2-1	CASSQAQGSYNEQFF	TGTGCCAGCAGCCAAGCCCAGGGTTCCTACAATGAGCAGTTCTTC
TRBV4-3	NA	NA	TRBJ2-1	CASSPVKEGVDEQFF	TGCGCCAGCAGCCCCGTTAAAGAGGGGGTCGATGAGCAGTTCTTC